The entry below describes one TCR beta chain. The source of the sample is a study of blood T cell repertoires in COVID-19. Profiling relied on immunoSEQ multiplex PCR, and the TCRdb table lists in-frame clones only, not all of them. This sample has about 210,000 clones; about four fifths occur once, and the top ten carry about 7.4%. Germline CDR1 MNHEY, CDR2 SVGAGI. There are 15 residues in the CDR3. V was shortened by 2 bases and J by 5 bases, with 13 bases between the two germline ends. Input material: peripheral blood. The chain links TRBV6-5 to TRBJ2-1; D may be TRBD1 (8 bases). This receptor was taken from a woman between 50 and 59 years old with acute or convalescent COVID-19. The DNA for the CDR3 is TGTGCCAGCAGTTACGACAGGGGAGGGGACAATGAGCAGTTCTTC. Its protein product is CASSYDRGGDNEQFF.